Listed here is a single T cell receptor beta chain. Its antigen is not known. CDR3 size: 16 residues. V lost 0 bases, J lost 5 bases, and 14 bases lay in between. Germline CDR1 reads ENHRY; CDR2 reads SYGVKD. Assay: immunoSEQ multiplex PCR; the TCRdb copy retains only in-frame clones and omits some. The sample shows more than 2,000,000 clones, about 92% of them seen only once. The data derive from a study of shared clonotypes between healthy human individuals. Study background: CD4 naive and CD4 memory each took three plates per donor, while CD8 naive took two and CD8 memory one. Study-level points and caveats: Limitation of the genetic and exposure-history diversity represented came from the few donors. Collection of samples was limited to blood; tissue repertoires likely differ.

J is TRBJ2-1 and V is TRBV10-3, with D perhaps matching TRBD1 (6 bases). The origin of this receptor is a man aged 18 to 30 in good health. Sequenced: naive CD4+ T cells sorted from blood. Subset meaning: CD45RA+ positively selected. The CDR3 bases are TGTGCCATCAGTGAGTCGTGGGGGCAGGAACACAATGAGCAGTTCTTC. It yields the protein CAISESWGQEHNEQFF.